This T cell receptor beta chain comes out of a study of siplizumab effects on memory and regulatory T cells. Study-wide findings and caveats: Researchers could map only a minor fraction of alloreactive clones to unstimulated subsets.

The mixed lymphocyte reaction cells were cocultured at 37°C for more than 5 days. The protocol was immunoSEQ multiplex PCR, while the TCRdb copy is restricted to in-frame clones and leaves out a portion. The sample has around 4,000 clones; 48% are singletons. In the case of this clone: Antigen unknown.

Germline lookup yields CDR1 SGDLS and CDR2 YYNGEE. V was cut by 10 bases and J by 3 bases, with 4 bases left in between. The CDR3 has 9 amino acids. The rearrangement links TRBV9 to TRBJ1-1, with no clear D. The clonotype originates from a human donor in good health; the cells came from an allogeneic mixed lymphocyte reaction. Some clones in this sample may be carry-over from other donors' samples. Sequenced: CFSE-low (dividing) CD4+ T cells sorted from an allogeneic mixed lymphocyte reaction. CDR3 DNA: TGTGCCGGGGACACTGAAGCTTTCTTT. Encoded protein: CAGDTEAFF.